The entry below gives a single T cell receptor beta chain sequence along with its context. The target antigen is unknown. This sample stems from a study of blood T cells in healthy people across ages. Study-wide results and caveats: Long-lived donors carried more naive CD4+ cells and greater diversity than aged donors.

PCR was performed a second time for roughly 6 to 12 cycles using a sample-barcoded 5' primer and a J-beta primer mix. One entry per CDR3 protein, called by TCRdb with MiXCR from the 5' RACE reads. The table records around 1,000,000 distinct CDR3 sequences, 20% to 25% of them present only once. V shed 5 bases and J 6 bases; nucleotides not matched to a gene: 14. This CDR3 comprises 16 residues. Germline V gives CDR1 SQVTM, CDR2 ANQGSEA. The same sample was also studied in work on T cells of mothers and their children. That publication notes: For the second PCR, the M1S primer put in sample barcodes and 2-4 random nucleotides. Researchers found no T cell clones that were persistent and microchimeric.

Specimen: blood. The J gene is TRBJ2-1, the V gene TRBV29-1, with 9 bases that match TRBD2. The origin of this receptor is a girl aged 2 to 10 in good health. The CDR3 coding sequence is TGCAGCGTTCCAGCAGAAGCGGGAGGAGTCTTCAATGAGCAGTTCTTC. Encoded protein: CSVPAEAGGVFNEQFF.